A selection of T cell receptor beta chains follows, all from one sample in a study of blood T cells in healthy people across ages. TCRdb processed the 5' RACE reads anew with MiXCR; each CDR3 protein has one entry. The data contain more than 1 million distinct CDR3 sequences, roughly 45% of them seen just once; the ten biggest clones take up over 15%. The sequenced sample consisted of blood. The receptor source for this set is a woman aged 60 to 75 in good health. Each CDR3 is given with its conserved first and last residue. D genes are given only for firm matches. Size is omitted from some rows. Given values are once, few, many or a class for expanded clones.

D | size | J | V | CDR3 | DNA
TRBD2 | . | TRBJ2-3 | TRBV5-4 | CASSLSSGRLGGDTQYF | TGTGCCAGCAGCTTGAGTAGCGGGAGGCTCGGGGGGGACACGCAGTATTTT
. | many | TRBJ1-1 | TRBV20-1 | CSARLGGNTEAFF | TGCAGTGCTAGGCTAGGGGGGAACACTGAAGCTTTCTTT
. | . | TRBJ2-1 | TRBV7-2 | CASSFRADPNNEQFF | TGTGCCAGCAGCTTTCGGGCGGATCCCAACAATGAGCAGTTCTTC
. | . | TRBJ2-3 | TRBV11-1 | CASSLGRTGTDTQYF | TGTGCCAGCAGCTTAGGTCGCACAGGCACAGATACGCAGTATTTT
. | few | TRBJ2-5 | TRBV3-1 | CASRHSGGRETQYF | TGTGCCAGCAGACACAGCGGAGGACGGGAGACCCAGTACTTC
TRBD1 | few | TRBJ1-2 | TRBV10-3 | CAISESNRGQGYGYTF | TGTGCCATCAGTGAGTCGAACCGAGGACAGGGGTATGGCTACACCTTC
. | few | TRBJ1-2 | TRBV9 | CASSPSSVVGYGYTF | TGTGCCAGCAGCCCTAGCAGTGTCGTGGGCTATGGCTACACCTTC
. | few | TRBJ1-1 | TRBV10-1 | CASSESRGTGTEAFF | TGCGCCAGCAGTGAGTCGAGGGGAACAGGGACTGAAGCTTTCTTT
TRBD1 | . | TRBJ2-5 | TRBV7-9 | CASSSSRAGGQRETQYF | TGTGCCAGCAGCTCTAGCAGGGCAGGGGGCCAGCGAGAGACCCAGTACTTC
. | few | TRBJ2-7 | TRBV20-1 | CSARVNHRALGMLDEQYF | TGCAGTGCTAGAGTTAACCATCGAGCGTTGGGGATGCTCGACGAGCAGTACTTC
TRBD1 | . | TRBJ2-5 | TRBV2 | CASKKDRVGGNEQYF | TGTGCCAGCAAAAAGGACAGGGTGGGGGGCAATGAGCAGTACTTC
. | many | TRBJ2-1 | TRBV6-5 | CASSYSGSHNEQFF | TGTGCCAGCAGTTACTCGGGTAGCCACAATGAGCAGTTCTTC
. | many | TRBJ2-3 | TRBV27 | CASSSPRGGQTDTQYF | TGTGCCAGCAGTTCGCCAAGGGGCGGTCAAACAGATACGCAGTATTTT
. | . | TRBJ2-3 | TRBV20-1 | CSAKRVYTDTQYF | TGCAGTGCTAAGCGGGTCTACACAGATACGCAGTATTTT
. | . | TRBJ2-3 | TRBV4-1 | CASSQDIGGDTQYF | TGCGCCAGCAGCCAAGATATCGGGGGCGATACGCAGTATTTT
. | many | TRBJ2-3 | TRBV9 | CASSPKDTQYF | TGTGCCAGCAGCCCCAAAGATACGCAGTATTTT
. | . | TRBJ1-2 | TRBV28 | CASSATVDGYTF | TGTGCCAGCAGTGCCACAGTGGATGGCTACACCTTC
. | once | TRBJ2-7 | TRBV3-1 | CASSQSPQGWQSEQYF | TGTGCCAGCAGCCAAAGCCCCCAGGGGTGGCAATCCGAGCAGTACTTC
. | . | TRBJ1-1 | TRBV29-1 | CSVVRGGAEAFF | TGCAGCGTTGTGCGGGGGGGCGCTGAAGCTTTCTTT
. | . | TRBJ1-1 | TRBV29-1 | CSVLAGWDTEAFF | TGCAGCGTGTTAGCAGGCTGGGACACTGAAGCTTTCTTT
. | . | TRBJ2-2 | TRBV6-6 | CASTPDSTGELFF | TGTGCCAGCACCCCGGACTCTACCGGGGAGCTGTTTTTT
. | . | TRBJ1-5 | TRBV30 | CAWSQGRLGQPQHF | TGTGCCTGGAGTCAGGGACGGCTCGGTCAGCCCCAGCATTTT
TRBD2 | . | TRBJ2-1 | TRBV7-9 | CASSQGLDPMREQFF | TGTGCCAGCAGCCAGGGACTAGACCCAATGCGTGAGCAGTTCTTC
. | . | TRBJ2-3 | TRBV21-1 | CASSRSMTSGRATDTQYF | TGTGCCAGCAGCCGCAGTATGACTAGCGGGAGGGCGACAGATACGCAGTATTTT
TRBD1 | . | TRBJ2-5 | TRBV7-9 | CALGQGEETQYF | TGTGCCCTGGGACAGGGAGAAGAGACCCAGTACTTC
. | . | TRBJ2-1 | TRBV7-9 | CASSFDMMGEQFF | TGTGCCAGCAGCTTCGACATGATGGGTGAGCAGTTCTTC
. | . | TRBJ2-3 | TRBV21-1 | CASSKERTDTQYF | TGTGCCAGCAGCAAAGAGCGGACAGATACGCAGTATTTT